Each of the 18 T cell receptor beta chains below was sequenced from the same sample in a study of CD8 T cells in Susac syndrome. An amount of RNA that ranged from roughly 0.45 to 1 ug was reverse transcribed with random hexamers. TCRdb ran MiXCR on the immunoSEQ multiplex PCR reads and lists one entry per CDR3 protein. The table includes 330,000 or so distinct CDR3 sequences, about 89% detected once. Input material: CD8+ T cells from PBMCs. These receptor sequences come from a human donor with multiple sclerosis.

The chain employs TRBV19 and TRBJ1-5, with no clear D. The CDR3 has 14 residues. CDR1 LNHDA and CDR2 SQIVND come from the germline V gene (reference sequence). V was trimmed by 3 bases and J by 3 bases, leaving 9 bases between them. The CDR3 spells CASSIMGNNQPQHF. Written as DNA, the CDR3 is TGTGCCAGTAGTATCATGGGAAACAATCAGCCCCAGCATTTT.

This rearrangement joins TRBV23-1 to TRBJ2-2; 9 nucleotides agree with TRBD1. TRBV23-1 is designated an ORF whose function remains uncertain. V was pared by 3 bases and J by 3 bases, with 11 bases of the junction left unmatched. The CDR3 has 18 amino acids. Here the CDR3 reads CASSQFPDRGFDTGELFF. DNA for the CDR3: TGCGCCAGCAGTCAGTTCCCCGACAGGGGGTTCGACACCGGGGAGCTGTTTTTT.

The J gene is TRBJ2-3, the V gene TRBV9; 7 nucleotides align to TRBD2. Germline V gene data show CDR1 as SGDLS and CDR2 as YYNGEE. The CDR3 consists of 16 residues. Trimming at V came to 0 bases and at J to 3 bases, leaving 7 bases not matched to a gene. The CDR3 here is CASSVGGGSGTDTQYF. In DNA form, the CDR3 reads TGTGCCAGCAGCGTAGGAGGCGGGAGCGGAACAGATACGCAGTATTTT.

This chain connects TRBV5-4 to TRBJ2-4; D possibly matches TRBD1 or TRBD2 (5 bases each). V lost 0 bases, J lost 1 base, and 8 bases lay in between. Per germline, CDR1 SGHNT and CDR2 YYREEE (reference sequence). The CDR3 is 15 amino acids. The CDR3 coding sequence is TGTGCCAGCAGCTTGGGGTGGGGGGCCAAAAACATTCAGTACTTC. It encodes CASSLGWGAKNIQYF.

This clonotype was seen just once. This chain links TRBV4-3 with TRBJ1-3, with D possibly being TRBD1 (5 bases). This CDR3 has 15 amino acids. CDR1 LGHNA and CDR2 YSLEER come from the germline V gene. The V end lost 0 bases, the J end lost 4 bases, and 10 bases lay between the germline ends. The DNA of the CDR3 is TGCGCCAGCAGCCAAGACTCAAGGGGAGGAAACACCATATATTTT. As protein: CASSQDSRGGNTIYF.

The V and J genes are TRBV29-1 and TRBJ2-7; either TRBD1 or TRBD2 may supply D (5 bases each). The germline V gene encodes CDR1 SQVTM and CDR2 ANQGSEA. The CDR3 length is 16 residues. Trimming cost V 1 base and J 2 bases, with 18 bases left between them. CDR3 nucleotide sequence: TGCAGCGTTGAAGGGGGTGAAGGGACCGCAACCTACGAGCAGTACTTC. Its translation is CSVEGGEGTATYEQYF.

This clonotype was observed once. The rearrangement links TRBV27 to TRBJ1-1; TRBD1 matches 7 bases. The length of the CDR3 is 14 residues. Germline V gene sequence: CDR1 MNHEY, CDR2 SMNVEV (reference sequence). V was pared by 6 bases and J by 1 base, with 5 bases of the junction left unmatched. CDR3 in amino acids: CASSKGAGNTEAFF. CDR3 coding DNA: TGTGCCAGCAGCAAGGGGGCTGGGAACACTGAAGCTTTCTTT.

This clonotype was detected only once. V gene TRBV11-3 combines with J gene TRBJ2-7, with TRBD2 matching over 9 bases. This CDR3 is built from 15 residues. Germline loops: CDR1 SGHNT, CDR2 YENEEA. With V trimmed by 5 bases and J by 3 bases, 8 bases remained unmatched. This chain's CDR3 is CASSEGASGDYEQYF. The CDR3, as DNA: TGTGCCAGCAGCGAGGGGGCTAGCGGGGACTACGAGCAGTACTTC.

V and J are TRBV29-1 and TRBJ2-3, with D uncertain. V was trimmed by 4 bases and J by 0 bases, leaving 8 bases between them. The germline CDR1 and CDR2 sequences are SQVTM and ANQGSEA. The CDR3 sequence is 13 residues long. DNA for the CDR3: TGCAGCGTTGCGCGAGCTAGCACAGATACGCAGTATTTT. Amino acids: CSVARASTDTQYF.

Concerning this clonotype: The junction and the germline gene differ at one end; a read error may be behind it. The gene calls are TRBV11-1 and TRBJ2-2, with D possibly matching TRBD2 (6 bases). This CDR3 comprises 13 residues. The germline V gene has CDR1 SGHAT and CDR2 FQDESV (reference sequence). The CDR3 DNA reads TGTGCCAGCAGCTCTGTTAACACCGGGGGGCTGTTTTTT. Protein: CASSSVNTGGLFF.

This chain joins TRBV9 and TRBJ2-1; TRBD2 is a possible D gene (6 bases). The CDR3 consists of 15 residues. Trimming left V 0 bases short and J 5 bases short, with 12 bases between. Germline V gene sequence: CDR1 SGDLS, CDR2 YYNGEE. CDR3: CASSVEVGSDNEQFF. The CDR3 region has the DNA TGTGCCAGCAGCGTAGAGGTCGGGAGTGACAATGAGCAGTTCTTC.

V is TRBV27 and J is TRBJ2-1; 10 bases are shared with TRBD1. The CDR3 is 15 amino acids. Per germline, CDR1 MNHEY and CDR2 SMNVEV (reference sequence). V was pared by 4 bases and J by 8 bases, with 8 bases of the junction left unmatched. The DNA for the CDR3 is TGTGCCAGCAGTTCCCCCGGGACAGGGGACCATGAGCAGTTCTTC. Amino acid sequence: CASSSPGTGDHEQFF.

The chain uses TRBV19 and TRBJ2-1; possible D gene TRBD1, 6 bases. This CDR3 has 13 residues. Trimming removed 2 bases at V and 8 bases at J, with 10 bases between. Germline CDR1 and CDR2: LNHDA and SQIVND (reference sequence). CDR3 protein: CASSISQGYEQFF. CDR3 bases: TGTGCCAGTAGTATAAGCCAGGGGTATGAGCAGTTCTTC.

V gene TRBV20-1 combines with J gene TRBJ2-7; TRBD1 matches at 8 bases. Germline V CDR1 and CDR2: DFQATT, SNEGSKA (reference sequence). The CDR3 covers 14 residues. J was trimmed by 2 bases and V by 5 bases; bases with no gene match: 8. The CDR3: CSAHLSGGPYEQYF. The CDR3 bases are TGCAGTGCTCACCTTTCAGGGGGCCCCTACGAGCAGTACTTC.

The rearrangement links TRBV4-3 to TRBJ2-3, with a weak D call TRBD2 (7 bases). CDR3 length: 16 amino acids. V was clipped by 1 base and J by 3 bases, with 14 bases between them. The germline V gene encodes CDR1 LGHNA and CDR2 YSLEER. This chain's CDR3 is CASSQGWGGRTDTQYF. The CDR3 bases are TGCGCCAGCAGCCAAGGGTGGGGGGGGCGGACAGATACGCAGTATTTT.

The V call is TRBV30, the J call TRBJ2-2, with D uncertain. The V end was cut by 3 bases, the J end by 1 base, with 3 bases between. Germline V gives CDR1 GTSNPN, CDR2 SVGIG (reference sequence). This CDR3 has 12 amino acids. The CDR3 bases are TGTGCCTGGAGAGAGAACACCGGGGAGCTGTTTTTT. Its protein product is CAWRENTGELFF.

This clonotype was seen once. The chain recombines TRBV7-9 with TRBJ2-3; D remains unclear. Between the trimmed V and J ends, which lost 2 bases and 2 bases, there was a span of 11 bases. CDR1 and CDR2 from the germline V gene are SEHNR and FQNEAQ (reference sequence). This CDR3 has 15 amino acids. The DNA of the CDR3 is TGTGCCAGCAGCTTAAGAGACACCTTCACAGATACGCAGTATTTT. Amino acid sequence: CASSLRDTFTDTQYF.

The chain recombines TRBV27 with TRBJ2-2; tentatively, D is TRBD1 or TRBD2 (5 bases each). Germline-derived CDR1 and CDR2 are MNHEY and SMNVEV (reference sequence). This CDR3 spans 16 amino acids. Trimming removed 5 bases at V and 2 bases at J, with 15 bases between. The CDR3 protein is CASSPLLGANTGELFF. CDR3 in DNA: TGTGCCAGCAGTCCGCTACTCGGGGCTAACACCGGGGAGCTGTTTTTT.